The T cell receptor (beta chain) described here comes from a study of cytomegalovirus exposure and HLA in healthy donors (dated by TCRdb to the late 2010s). Regarding the study in general: According to an earlier analysis of 587 of the donors, about 179 million T cells yielded 90 million to 140 million unique TCR beta sequences and about 300 Gb of sequence data. An early release covering roughly 580 HLA-typed donors comprised approximately 300 gigabases of sequencing data and about 90 million unique TCR sequences. The genetic ancestry cluster associated with self-reported Caucasian donors included over 80% of the roughly 380 genotyped donors. The aim of the study was to test whether cataloging public T cell receptors could identify signatures of past pathogen exposure. Using immunosequencing, the study profiled T cell repertoires from 550 to 750 subjects and related those repertoires to cytomegalovirus serostatus. Along with the approximately 700-subject first cohort, a separate validation cohort of more than 90 different subjects was used. To predict cytomegalovirus infection status, the study combined high-throughput TCR immunosequencing, statistical association of individual TCRs with disease status, and machine learning. To study patterns of TCR occurrence, a later analysis re-analyzed previously published TCR beta repertoires from 500 to 850 donors and added high-resolution HLA genotyping. Rather than drawing on any new phenotypic data, the later analysis identified candidate immune exposures from TCR beta sequences and the way those sequences occurred across donors. In an earlier analysis of 587 of the donors, high-throughput TCR beta sequencing was used to judge whether each TCR beta V gene segment behaved as functional or pseudogenic. Donor age, sex, ethnicity and CMV serostatus were compiled alongside the repertoire data. A later genetic analysis used genome-wide SNP genotypes for about three fifths of the 666 donors, treating that subset as a discovery cohort. Every discovery cohort repertoire had been produced on one sequencing platform. Both class I and class II loci were covered by HLA typing, at four-digit resolution. Typing coverage varied by locus: about 620-640 donors for A, B, C, DRB1 and DQB1; roughly 520 for DQA1; about 600 for DPA1; approximately 490 for DPB1. Roughly five DR-DQ haplotypes were handled as single units for association and clustering because linkage in the cohort was strong. On average, around 200,000 unique TCR beta nucleotide sequences were sequenced per donor among a few hundred genotyped donors of the cohort, with about 17% of those sequences being non-productive. What the study reported, not specific to this receptor: Because counts were too low, 15 to 20 rarely observed V segments, including chromosome 9 orphons, were excluded from the earlier analysis of several hundred of the donors. In a later genetic analysis, fewer N-insertions in productive TCRs were reported among donors in an Asian-associated ancestry cluster than the 666-donor mean. A further reported finding was that TCR beta sequences accurately predicted the HLA-A and HLA-B alleles for most subjects in the first cohort. The authors suggested that the approach could potentially be generalized to other disease states and immunological phenotypes. In vitro tests confirmed that a few of the cytomegalovirus-associated TCR beta chains recognize cytomegalovirus antigens. Assigning TCR associations to individual alleles was difficult when HLA alleles, especially DR and DQ, strongly co-occurred. Linkage disequilibrium might explain the correlated functional status among segregating V segments, but an unknown experimental factor could not be excluded. According to a later analysis, most CMV-associated TCR beta chains appeared to be HLA-restricted, and the HLA associations seemed to be driven largely by CMV exposure. Because the 87-base-pair reads could not distinguish some IMGT-functional V segments, including TRBV6-2 and TRBV6-3, those segments were excluded. At a false discovery rate of 0.05, a later analysis linked some 18,000 TCR beta sequences to specific HLA alleles. In the study, around 150 TCR beta chains were listed as associated with cytomegalovirus. The classifier was reported to diagnose cytomegalovirus status with high specificity and sensitivity in both the original and validation cohorts. According to a later analysis, TCR association rates differed among HLA loci, with DRB1 alleles showing the most associated TCRs and HLA-C alleles showing the fewest. Only TCR beta chains were sequenced in this cohort, and the absence of alpha or paired-chain data limited detectable features. For the cohort, immune exposure information was limited to CMV serostatus. In a later analysis, HLA-associated TCR beta chains showed more clonal expansion and lower generation probabilities than non-associated chains that were equally common. A group of highly shared sequence variants was considered likely to be a technical artifact of the sequencing pipeline. Sequencing depth was assumed to be roughly uniform across donors in the presence/absence analyses, though that assumption may not hold. Most TCR sequences were observed very rarely across donors, whereas some public TCRs were present in many individuals. An earlier analysis of around 540 of the donors showed that most TCR beta V segments appeared in productive rearrangements either about 87% or about 30% of the time, which broadly matched IMGT annotations. Because some donors lacked HLA typing at each locus, the association tests relied only on the typed subset. Several of the top co-occurrence clusters appeared to be linked to parvovirus B19, influenza, CMV and Epstein-Barr virus, according to a later analysis. In a later genetic analysis, a missense DCLRE1C variant was associated with V-gene and J-gene trimming of TCR beta chains, and the association was replicated in an independent cohort.

From the cysteine up to the phenylalanine, the CDR3 has a length of 15 residues. Kept here is only the CDR3 DNA, which spans 45 bases and is read in frame from base 1. V is cut by 1 base and J by 3 bases, and the space between the germline ends is 10 bases. Per the germline V gene (reference sequence), SEHNR is the CDR1 and FQNEAQ is the CDR2. The cohort was made up of roughly 670 healthy bone marrow donors. Cohort members were all nominally healthy when sampled, although unrecorded immune exposures were likely present. The donor tested CMV seronegative and was one of the 352 seronegative cohort members. A peripheral blood sample was collected from each donor, and TCR beta sequencing was performed on peripheral blood mononuclear cells. The Qiagen DNeasy Blood Extraction Kit was used to extract genomic DNA from the blood cell samples. The library was obtained by the immunoSEQ multiplex PCR assay. For the multiplex PCR, a mixture combining 60 forward primers for TCR Vbeta segments and 13 reverse primers for TCR Jbeta segments was used. The CDR3 region of rearranged TCR beta genes was amplified from genomic DNA by a multiplex PCR assay. The amplified TCR beta libraries were sequenced on the Illumina HiSeq System as 87-base-pair reads. For the original study's pipeline: In a later analysis, tens of millions of unique TCR beta chains were counted across the approximately 640 repertoires, and about 10 million of these chains were shared by at least two donors. To remove PCR and sequencing errors, raw reads were error-corrected and collapsed into unique sequences using a nearest-neighbor algorithm that merged closely related sequences. CDR3 sequences were aligned to IMGT reference sequences to assign V, D and J gene segments. For a sequence to be retained, a match of at least six nucleotides was required to both a V gene segment and a J gene segment. A rearrangement was called productive if the CDR3 had no stop codons and remained in frame with V and J, and every other rearrangement was called non-productive. Following IMGT convention, CDR3 was defined as the stretch from the second conserved V-encoded cysteine up to the conserved J-encoded phenylalanine. The earlier analysis of a few hundred of the donors excluded any sequence lacking an unambiguous match to a single V gene segment. In an earlier analysis of several hundred of the donors, V segments were called functional above 56.7% productive rearrangements and were called segregating when the between-donor standard deviation exceeded 5%. A statistical classification framework was built to diagnose cytomegalovirus status from the catalog of TCR beta chain sequences. In a later analysis, TCR nucleotide sequences were compared against IMGT/GENE-DB human TR gene sequences so that V and J genes could be assigned. Using the TCRdist pipeline, a later analysis assigned CDR3 sequences along with most-parsimonious VDJ recombination scenarios. In a later analysis, every TCR beta chain was defined by the combination of its CDR3 amino acid sequence and its V-gene family, and reads without a unique V-gene family were dropped. As a way to deal with suspected cross-contamination and a sequencing artifact, a later analysis dropped under 600 nucleotide sequences that were highly shared and had low generation probability. In a later analysis, a clonal expansion index for each public chain was calculated from normalized within-repertoire ranks of inferred template counts. In a later analysis, generation probabilities were computed with a VDJ recombination model fitted to out-of-frame rearrangements, and the resulting probabilities were checked against IGoR. A later analysis scored TCR-TCR, TCR-HLA and TCR-CMV co-occurrence with hypergeometric tests, applying a repertoire-size bias correction to TCR pairs. In a later analysis, false discovery rates were estimated by permuting HLA or CMV assignments 20 times. In a later analysis, co-occurring TCRs were grouped using DBSCAN, and TCRdist sequence similarity was added for clustering within HLA-allele-positive subsets. For co-occurrence clustering, repertoires with fewer than 30,000 or more than 120,000 public chains were excluded, along with roughly five repertoires with anomalous nucleotide sharing. As stored in TCRdb, this immuneACCESS dataset retains in-frame rearrangements with V and J assigned. A fraction of the clones does not appear; measured against another copy, unresolved V genes explain less than half of the discrepancy, and the remainder lacks a known reason. That table furnishes V, J and clone size, whereas the DNA furnished D and trimming. Present in this sample are about 130,000 clones, roughly 85% of which were seen just once. The ten largest make up roughly 1.2% of the sample.

As concerns this clone: The antigen this receptor binds is unknown. Per-base quality was not reported, and no clone a single base away is much larger than it.

The sequencing input was PBMCs. The chain joins TRBV7-9 to TRBJ2-1; TRBD1 is a possible D gene, resting on 7 matching bases. The receptor comes from a boy younger than 18 in good health and CMV-seronegative. The nucleotides read TGTGCCAGCAGCTTAGATCAGGGGGGCTACAATGAGCAGTTCTTC. This yields the protein CASSLDQGGYNEQFF.